Each of the 4 T cell receptor beta chains below was sequenced from the same sample in a study of T cell responses to AZD1222 COVID-19 vaccine. Using immunoSEQ multiplex PCR, the repertoire was profiled, and TCRdb retains in-frame clones only, with some absent. Seen here are about 93,000 clones, about nine tenths observed once, and the top ten hold about 2.8%. Sequenced here: peripheral blood, sampled on day 0 of MenACWY control vaccination. Receptors were obtained from an adult in good health.

This chain uses TRBV7-3 with TRBJ2-5, with a tentative D call TRBD2 (5 bases). V was clipped by 5 bases and J by 0 bases, with 7 bases between them. Germline assignment: CDR1 SGHTA and CDR2 FQGTGA. This CDR3 has 13 amino acids. CDR3 amino acids: CASSVDYQETQYF. As DNA, the CDR3 is TGTGCCAGCAGCGTGGACTACCAAGAGACCCAGTACTTC.

The V and J genes are TRBV27 and TRBJ2-1, with unresolved D. Germline V CDR1 and CDR2: MNHEY, SMNVEV (reference sequence). V dropped 8 bases and J dropped 4 bases, with 21 bases sitting between them. This CDR3 contains 16 residues. CDR3 nucleotide sequence: TGTGCCAGCCAAGAGTCAGGTAAACGGGTTTACAATGAGCAGTTCTTC. Its protein product is CASQESGKRVYNEQFF.

This chain joins TRBV11-2 and TRBJ2-3; 13 bases fit TRBD2. J lost 3 bases, V lost 6 bases, and 15 bases had no gene match. The V gene's germline CDR1 is SGHAT and CDR2 FQNNGV. The CDR3 has 19 amino acids. The CDR3 region is CASSGEGLAGWGPTDTQYF. The CDR3 DNA is TGTGCCAGCAGTGGAGAGGGACTAGCGGGGTGGGGGCCTACAGATACGCAGTATTTT.

The chain links TRBV7-8 to TRBJ2-2; the D is unclear. The CDR3 loop spans 14 amino acids. Looked up from germline, CDR1 is SGHVS and CDR2 is FQNEAQ. Trimming pared 5 bases from V and 5 bases from J, leaving 12 bases between. CDR3 bases: TGTGCCAGCAGCCTAACCCTCCATACCGGGGAGCTGTTTTTT. It translates to CASSLTLHTGELFF.